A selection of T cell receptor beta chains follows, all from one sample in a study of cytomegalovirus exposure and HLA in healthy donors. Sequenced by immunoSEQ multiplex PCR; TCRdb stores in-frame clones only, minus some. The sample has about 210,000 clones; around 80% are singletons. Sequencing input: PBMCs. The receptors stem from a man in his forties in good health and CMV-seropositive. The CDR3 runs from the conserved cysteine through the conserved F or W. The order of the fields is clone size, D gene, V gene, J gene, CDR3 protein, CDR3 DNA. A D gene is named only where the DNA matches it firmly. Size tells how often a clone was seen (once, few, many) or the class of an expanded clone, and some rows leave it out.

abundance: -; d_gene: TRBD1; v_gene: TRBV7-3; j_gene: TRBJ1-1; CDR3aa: CASSLTGGVAFF; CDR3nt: TGTGCCAGCAGCCTGACAGGGGGGGTCGCTTTCTTT
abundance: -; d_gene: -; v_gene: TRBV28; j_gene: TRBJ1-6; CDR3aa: CASSTLGSSPLHF; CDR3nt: TGTGCCAGCAGCACCTTAGGGAGTTCACCCCTCCACTTT
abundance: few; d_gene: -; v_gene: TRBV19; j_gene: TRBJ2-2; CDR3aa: CASSIAADTGELFF; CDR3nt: TGTGCCAGTAGTATAGCCGCGGACACCGGGGAGCTGTTTTTT
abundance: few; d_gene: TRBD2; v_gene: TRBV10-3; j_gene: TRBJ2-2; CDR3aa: CAISPSGSNTGELFF; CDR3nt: TGTGCCATCAGCCCTAGCGGGAGTAACACCGGGGAGCTGTTTTTT
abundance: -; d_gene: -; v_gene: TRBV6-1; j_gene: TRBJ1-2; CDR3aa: CASSPESGYGYTF; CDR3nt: TGTGCCAGCAGTCCGGAGTCGGGCTATGGCTACACCTTC
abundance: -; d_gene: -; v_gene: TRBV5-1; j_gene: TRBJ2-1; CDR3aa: CASSLEEALREQFF; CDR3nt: TGCGCCAGCAGCTTGGAAGAGGCCCTTAGAGAGCAGTTCTTC
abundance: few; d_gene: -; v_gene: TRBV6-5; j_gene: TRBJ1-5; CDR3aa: CASSLRGNQPQHF; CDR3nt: TGTGCCAGCAGTCTAAGAGGTAATCAGCCCCAGCATTTT
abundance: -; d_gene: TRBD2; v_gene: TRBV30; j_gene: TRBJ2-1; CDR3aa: CAWSVKGLATYNEQFF; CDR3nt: TGTGCCTGGAGTGTAAAAGGACTAGCAACCTACAATGAGCAGTTCTTC
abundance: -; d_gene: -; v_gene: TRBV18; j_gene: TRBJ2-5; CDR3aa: CASSPPGYSQETQYF; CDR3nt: TGTGCCAGCTCACCACCTGGTTACAGCCAAGAGACCCAGTACTTC
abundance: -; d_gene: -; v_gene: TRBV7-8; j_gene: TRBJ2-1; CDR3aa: CASSLVFRRSYNEQFF; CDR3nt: TGTGCCAGCAGCTTAGTTTTCCGGAGGTCCTACAATGAGCAGTTCTTC
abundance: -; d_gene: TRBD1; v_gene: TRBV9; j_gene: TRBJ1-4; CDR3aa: CASSVAQGDGEKLLF; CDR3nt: TGTGCCAGCAGCGTAGCCCAGGGGGACGGTGAAAAACTGCTTTTT
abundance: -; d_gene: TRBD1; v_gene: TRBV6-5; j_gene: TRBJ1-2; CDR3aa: CASSYQQGHGYTF; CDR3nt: TGTGCCAGCAGTTACCAACAGGGGCATGGCTACACCTTC
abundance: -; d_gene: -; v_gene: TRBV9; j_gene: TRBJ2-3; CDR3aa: CASSAGTSLTDTQYF; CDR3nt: TGTGCCAGCAGCGCCGGGACATCCCTCACAGATACGCAGTATTTT
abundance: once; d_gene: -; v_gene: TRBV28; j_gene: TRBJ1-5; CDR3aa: CASGYQGISQPQHF; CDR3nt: TGTGCCAGCGGCTATCAGGGGATAAGTCAGCCCCAGCATTTT
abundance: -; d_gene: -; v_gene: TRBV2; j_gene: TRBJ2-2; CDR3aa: CASIGTTNTGELFF; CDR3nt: TGTGCCAGCATAGGGACAACGAACACCGGGGAGCTGTTTTTT
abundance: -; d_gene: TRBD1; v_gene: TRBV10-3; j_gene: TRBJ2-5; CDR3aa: CAISEGTGVRETQYF; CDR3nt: TGTGCCATCAGTGAGGGGACAGGGGTACGGGAGACCCAGTACTTC
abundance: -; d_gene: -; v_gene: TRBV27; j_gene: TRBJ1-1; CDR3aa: CASLLRGGGTEAFF; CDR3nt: TGTGCCAGCTTGCTACGGGGAGGAGGTACTGAAGCTTTCTTT
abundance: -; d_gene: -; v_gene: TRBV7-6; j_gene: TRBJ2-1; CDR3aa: CASSFSPGNEQFF; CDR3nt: TGTGCCAGCAGCTTTAGCCCGGGAAATGAGCAGTTCTTC
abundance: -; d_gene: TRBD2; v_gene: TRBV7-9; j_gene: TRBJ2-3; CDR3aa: CASSWDMRSLAGATDTQYF; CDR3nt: TGTGCCAGCAGCTGGGACATGAGATCACTAGCGGGCGCCACAGATACGCAGTATTTT
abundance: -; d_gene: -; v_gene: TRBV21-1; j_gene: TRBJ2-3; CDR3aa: CASSNCRESTDTQYF; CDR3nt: TGTGCCAGCAGCAACTGTAGAGAGAGCACAGATACGCAGTATTTT
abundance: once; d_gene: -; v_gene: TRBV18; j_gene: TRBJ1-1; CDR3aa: CASSPGQSSEAFF; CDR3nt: TGTGCCAGCTCACCAGGACAGTCTTCGGAAGCTTTCTTT
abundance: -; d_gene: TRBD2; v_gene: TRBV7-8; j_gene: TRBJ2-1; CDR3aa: CASSSTSGGLGEQFF; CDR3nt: TGTGCCAGCAGTTCGACTAGCGGAGGGTTGGGTGAGCAGTTCTTC
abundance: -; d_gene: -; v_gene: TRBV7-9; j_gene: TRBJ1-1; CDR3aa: CASRGTSNTEAFF; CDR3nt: TGTGCCAGCCGCGGGACGTCGAACACTGAAGCTTTCTTT
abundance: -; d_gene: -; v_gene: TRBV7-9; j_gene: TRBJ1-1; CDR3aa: CASSPPTATSGNTEAFF; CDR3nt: TGTGCCAGCAGCCCGCCGACAGCCACATCGGGGAACACTGAAGCTTTCTTT
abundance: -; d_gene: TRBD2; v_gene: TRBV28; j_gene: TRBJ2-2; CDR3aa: CASRAGGLDTGELFF; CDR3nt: TGTGCCAGCCGAGCGGGAGGGCTAGACACCGGGGAGCTGTTTTTT
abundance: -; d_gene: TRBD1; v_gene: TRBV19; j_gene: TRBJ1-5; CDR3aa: CASRAGTGNNQPQHF; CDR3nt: TGTGCCAGTAGAGCCGGGACAGGGAACAATCAGCCCCAGCATTTT
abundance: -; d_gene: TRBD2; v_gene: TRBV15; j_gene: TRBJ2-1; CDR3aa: CATREGSYNEQFF; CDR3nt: TGTGCCACCCGGGAGGGCAGCTACAATGAGCAGTTCTTC
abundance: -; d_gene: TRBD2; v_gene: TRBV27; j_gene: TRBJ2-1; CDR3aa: CASSLSPRGGYEQFF; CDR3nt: TGTGCCAGCAGTTTATCCCCGCGGGGGGGCTATGAGCAGTTCTTC
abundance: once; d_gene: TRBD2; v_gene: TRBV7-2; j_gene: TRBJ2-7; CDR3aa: CASSRLAGSYYEQYF; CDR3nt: TGTGCCAGCAGCCGACTAGCGGGAAGTTACTACGAGCAGTACTTC
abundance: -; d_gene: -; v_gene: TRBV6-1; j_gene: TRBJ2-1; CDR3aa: CASSERLGKNEQFF; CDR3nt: TGTGCCAGCAGTGAACGTCTAGGTAAAAATGAGCAGTTCTTC
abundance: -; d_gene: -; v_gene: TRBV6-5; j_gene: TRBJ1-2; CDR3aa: CASSYSLEPSYGYTF; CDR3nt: TGTGCCAGCAGTTACTCCTTGGAGCCTTCGTATGGCTACACCTTC
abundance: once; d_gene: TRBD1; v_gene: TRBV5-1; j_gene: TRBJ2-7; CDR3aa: CASSLAGGQGNEQYF; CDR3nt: TGCGCCAGCAGCTTGGCAGGGGGACAGGGTAACGAGCAGTACTTC
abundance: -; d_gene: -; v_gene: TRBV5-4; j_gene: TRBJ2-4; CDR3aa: CASSPEAREGVRDKNIQYF; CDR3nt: TGTGCCAGCAGCCCGGAGGCAAGGGAGGGGGTTCGGGACAAAAACATTCAGTACTTC
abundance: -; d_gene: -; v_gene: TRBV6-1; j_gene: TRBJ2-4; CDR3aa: CASSEARSGIPPKNIQYF; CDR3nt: TGTGCCAGCAGTGAAGCTCGGTCAGGGATCCCTCCAAAAAACATTCAGTACTTC
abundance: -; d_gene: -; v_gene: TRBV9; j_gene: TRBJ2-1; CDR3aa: CASSVEQGSNEQFF; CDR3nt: TGTGCCAGCAGCGTAGAGCAGGGTTCCAATGAGCAGTTCTTC
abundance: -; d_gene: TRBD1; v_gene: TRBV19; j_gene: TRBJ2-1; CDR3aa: CASSIDGQGFYNEQFF; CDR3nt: TGTGCCAGTAGTATAGACGGACAGGGGTTCTACAATGAGCAGTTCTTC